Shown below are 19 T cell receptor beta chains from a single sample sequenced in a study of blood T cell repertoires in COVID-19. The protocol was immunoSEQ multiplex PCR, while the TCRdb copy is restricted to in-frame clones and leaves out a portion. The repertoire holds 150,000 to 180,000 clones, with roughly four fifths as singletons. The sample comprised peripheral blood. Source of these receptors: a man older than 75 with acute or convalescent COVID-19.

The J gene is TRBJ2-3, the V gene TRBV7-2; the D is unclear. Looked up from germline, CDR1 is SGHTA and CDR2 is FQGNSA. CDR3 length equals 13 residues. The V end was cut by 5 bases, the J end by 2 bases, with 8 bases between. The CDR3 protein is CASSTTPTDTQYF. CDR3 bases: TGTGCCAGCAGCACCACTCCCACAGATACGCAGTATTTT.

The CDR3 DNA sequence: TGTGCCAGCTCACAGCAGGACAGGTATCAAGAGACCCAGTACTTC. Translating it yields CASSQQDRYQETQYF. This chain uses TRBV18 with TRBJ2-5; TRBD1 matches 7 bases. V lost 4 bases, J lost 2 bases, and 7 bases stayed unmatched. CDR3 size: 15 residues. Germline CDR1 reads KGHSH; CDR2 reads LQKENI. Filled out from reference TRBV18 and TRBJ2-5, the complete variable domain reads NAGVMQNPRHLVRRRGQEARLRCSPMKGHSHVYWYRQLPEEGLKFMVYLQKENIIDESGMPKERFSAEFPKEGPSILRIQQVVRGDSAAYFCASSQQDRYQETQYFGPGTRLLVL.

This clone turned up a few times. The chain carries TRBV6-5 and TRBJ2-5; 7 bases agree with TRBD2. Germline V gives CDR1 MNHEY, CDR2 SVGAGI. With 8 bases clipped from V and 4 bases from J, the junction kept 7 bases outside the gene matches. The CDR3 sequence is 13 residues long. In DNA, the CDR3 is TGTGCCAGCCGCCTGGGGGGGGGAGAGACCCAGTACTTC. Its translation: CASRLGGGETQYF.

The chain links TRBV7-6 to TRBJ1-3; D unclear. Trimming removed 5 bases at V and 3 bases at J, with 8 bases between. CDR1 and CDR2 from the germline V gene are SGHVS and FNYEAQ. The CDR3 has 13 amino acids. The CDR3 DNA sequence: TGTGCCAGCAGCCTCTCTTTTGGAAACACCATATATTTT. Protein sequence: CASSLSFGNTIYF.

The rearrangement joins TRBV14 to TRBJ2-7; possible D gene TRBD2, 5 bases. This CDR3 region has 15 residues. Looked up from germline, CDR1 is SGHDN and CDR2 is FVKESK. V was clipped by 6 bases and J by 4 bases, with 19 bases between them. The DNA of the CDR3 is TGTGCCAGCAGTTCGACTACAAGTGGCCGATACGAGCAGTACTTC. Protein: CASSSTTSGRYEQYF.

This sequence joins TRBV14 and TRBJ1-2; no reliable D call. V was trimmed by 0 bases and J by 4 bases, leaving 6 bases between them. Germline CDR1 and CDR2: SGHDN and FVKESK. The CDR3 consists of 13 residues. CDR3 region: CASSQDAGYGYTF. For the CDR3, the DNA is TGTGCCAGCAGCCAAGATGCCGGCTATGGCTACACCTTC.

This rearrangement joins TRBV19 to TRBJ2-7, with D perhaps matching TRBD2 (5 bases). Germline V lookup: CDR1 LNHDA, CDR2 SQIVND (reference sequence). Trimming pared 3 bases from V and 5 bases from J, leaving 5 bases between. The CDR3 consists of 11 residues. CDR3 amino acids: CASSIGNEQYF. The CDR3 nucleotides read TGTGCCAGTAGTATCGGGAACGAGCAGTACTTC.

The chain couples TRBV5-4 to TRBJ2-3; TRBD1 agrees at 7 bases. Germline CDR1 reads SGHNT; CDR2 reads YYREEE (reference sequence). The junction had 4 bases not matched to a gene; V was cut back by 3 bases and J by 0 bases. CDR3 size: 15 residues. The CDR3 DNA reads TGTGCCAGCAGCTCCGGGACAGCCAGCACAGATACGCAGTATTTT. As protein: CASSSGTASTDTQYF.

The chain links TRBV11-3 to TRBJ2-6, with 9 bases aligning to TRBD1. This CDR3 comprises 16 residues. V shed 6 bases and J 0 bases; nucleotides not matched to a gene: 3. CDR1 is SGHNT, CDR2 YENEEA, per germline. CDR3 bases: TGTGCCAGCAGGGGACAGGGCAACTCTGGGGCCAACGTCCTGACTTTC. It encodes CASRGQGNSGANVLTF.

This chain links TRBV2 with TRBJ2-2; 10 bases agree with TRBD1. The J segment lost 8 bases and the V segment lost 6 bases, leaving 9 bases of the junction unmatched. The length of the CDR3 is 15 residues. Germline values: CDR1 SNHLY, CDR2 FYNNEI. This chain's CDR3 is CASSETGGIPGELFF. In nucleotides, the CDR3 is TGTGCCAGCAGCGAGACAGGGGGCATTCCTGGGGAGCTGTTTTTT. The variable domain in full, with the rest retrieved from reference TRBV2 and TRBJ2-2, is EPEVTQTPSHQVTQMGQEVILRCVPISNHLYFYWYRQILGQKVEFLVSFYNNEISEKSEIFDDQFSVERPDGSNFTLKIRSTKLEDSAMYFCASSETGGIPGELFFGEGSRLTVL.

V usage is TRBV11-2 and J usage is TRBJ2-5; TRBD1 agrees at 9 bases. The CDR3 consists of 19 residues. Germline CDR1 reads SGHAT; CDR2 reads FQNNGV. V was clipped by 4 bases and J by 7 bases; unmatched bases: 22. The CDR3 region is CASSSILISGTGLLGTQYF. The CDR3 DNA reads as TGTGCCAGCAGCTCAATTCTCATCTCCGGGACAGGGCTTTTAGGGACCCAGTACTTC.

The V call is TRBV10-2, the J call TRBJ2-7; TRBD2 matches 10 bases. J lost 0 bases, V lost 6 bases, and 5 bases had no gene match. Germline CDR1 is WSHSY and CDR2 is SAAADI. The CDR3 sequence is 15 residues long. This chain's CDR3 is CASRPLAGSSYEQYV. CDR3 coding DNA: TGCGCCAGCAGGCCACTAGCGGGGAGCTCCTACGAGCAGTACGTC.

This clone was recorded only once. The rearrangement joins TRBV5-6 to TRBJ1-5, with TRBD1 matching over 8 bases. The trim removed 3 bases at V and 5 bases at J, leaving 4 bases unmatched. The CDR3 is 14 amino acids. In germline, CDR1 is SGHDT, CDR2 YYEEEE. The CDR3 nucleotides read TGTGCCAGCAGCTCGGTACAGGGGGATCAGCCCCAGCATTTT. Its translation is CASSSVQGDQPQHF.

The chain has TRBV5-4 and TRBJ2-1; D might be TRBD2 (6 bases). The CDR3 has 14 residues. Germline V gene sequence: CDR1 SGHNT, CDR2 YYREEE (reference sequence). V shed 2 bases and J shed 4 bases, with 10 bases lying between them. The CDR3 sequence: CASSFGGYYNEQFF. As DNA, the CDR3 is TGTGCCAGCAGCTTTGGAGGGTATTACAATGAGCAGTTCTTC. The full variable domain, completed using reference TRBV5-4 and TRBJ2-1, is ETGVTQSPTHLIKTRGQQVTLRCSSQSGHNTVSWYQQALGQGPQFIFQYYREEENGRGNFPPRFSGLQFPNYSSELNVNALELDDSALYLCASSFGGYYNEQFFGPGTRLTVL.

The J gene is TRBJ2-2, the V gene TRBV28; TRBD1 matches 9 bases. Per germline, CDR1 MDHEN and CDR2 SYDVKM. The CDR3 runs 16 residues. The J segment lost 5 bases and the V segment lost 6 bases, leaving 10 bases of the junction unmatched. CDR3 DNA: TGTGCCAGCAGCCCTCACGGGACAGGGAGAACCGGGGAGCTGTTTTTT. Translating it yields CASSPHGTGRTGELFF.

The CDR3, as DNA: TGTGCCAGCAGCTCACCGGGACAGGGGTTCAATGAGCAGTTCTTC. Protein sequence: CASSSPGQGFNEQFF. The chain couples TRBV11-2 to TRBJ2-1; 10 bases fit TRBD1. Germline CDR1 and CDR2: SGHAT and FQNNGV. Trimming removed 4 bases from V and 6 bases from J; junction bases left unmatched: 6. The CDR3 loop spans 15 amino acids.

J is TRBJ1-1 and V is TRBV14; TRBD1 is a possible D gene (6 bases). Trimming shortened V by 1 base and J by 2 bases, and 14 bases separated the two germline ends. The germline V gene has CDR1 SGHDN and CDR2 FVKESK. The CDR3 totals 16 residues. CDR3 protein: CASSQAATGGNTEAFF. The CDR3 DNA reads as TGTGCCAGCAGCCAAGCTGCGACAGGCGGTAACACTGAAGCTTTCTTT.

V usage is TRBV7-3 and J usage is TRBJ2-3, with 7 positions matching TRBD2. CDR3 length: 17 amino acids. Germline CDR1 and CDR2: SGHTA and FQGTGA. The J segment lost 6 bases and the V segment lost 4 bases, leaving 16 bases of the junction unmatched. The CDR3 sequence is CASSSLDTSEVEDTQYF. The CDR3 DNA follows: TGTGCCAGCAGCTCCCTAGACACTAGCGAAGTGGAGGATACGCAGTATTTT.

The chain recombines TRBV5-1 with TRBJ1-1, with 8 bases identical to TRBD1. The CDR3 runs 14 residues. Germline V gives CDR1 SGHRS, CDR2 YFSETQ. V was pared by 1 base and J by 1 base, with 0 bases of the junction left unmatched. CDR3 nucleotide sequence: TGCGCCAGCAGCTTGCAGGGGGCGAACACTGAAGCTTTCTTT. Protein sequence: CASSLQGANTEAFF.